The next 3 T cell receptor beta chains were all read from a single sample in a study of T cell responses to AZD1222 COVID-19 vaccine. Assay used: immunoSEQ multiplex PCR; TCRdb lists only in-frame clones, some missing. Counted here are around 100,000 clones, more than 65% occurring once; the ten biggest clones make up around a tenth. The starting material was peripheral blood, obtained on day 0 of AZD1222 vaccination. All receptors come from an adult in good health.

This chain connects TRBV29-1 to TRBJ2-3, with 8 bases fitting TRBD1. Germline V lookup: CDR1 SQVTM, CDR2 ANQGSEA. This CDR3 spans 16 amino acids. Trimming at V came to 3 bases and at J to 2 bases, leaving 10 bases not matched to a gene. The CDR3 protein is CSVDRDQGAHTDTQYF. The CDR3 nucleotides read TGCAGCGTTGATCGCGATCAGGGGGCACACACAGATACGCAGTATTTT.

The table lists this clone with a few counts. The rearrangement uses TRBV5-1 and TRBJ2-1; D ambiguous. Germline values: CDR1 SGHRS, CDR2 YFSETQ. The CDR3 is 16 amino acids. Between the trimmed V and J ends, which lost 4 bases and 3 bases, there was a span of 17 bases. CDR3 protein: CASSPDLSHIYNEQFF. DNA for the CDR3: TGCGCCAGCAGCCCGGATCTCTCTCACATCTACAATGAGCAGTTCTTC.

The table lists this clone with a few counts. V is TRBV7-8 and J is TRBJ2-2, with 8 bases identical to TRBD1. This CDR3 spans 18 amino acids. Trimming removed 3 bases from V and 0 bases from J; junction bases left unmatched: 9. Germline CDR1 is SGHVS and CDR2 is FQNEAQ. The CDR3 DNA reads TGTGCCAGCAGCTTTGAAATGACAGGGGCCACGAACACCGGGGAGCTGTTTTTT. Protein product: CASSFEMTGATNTGELFF.